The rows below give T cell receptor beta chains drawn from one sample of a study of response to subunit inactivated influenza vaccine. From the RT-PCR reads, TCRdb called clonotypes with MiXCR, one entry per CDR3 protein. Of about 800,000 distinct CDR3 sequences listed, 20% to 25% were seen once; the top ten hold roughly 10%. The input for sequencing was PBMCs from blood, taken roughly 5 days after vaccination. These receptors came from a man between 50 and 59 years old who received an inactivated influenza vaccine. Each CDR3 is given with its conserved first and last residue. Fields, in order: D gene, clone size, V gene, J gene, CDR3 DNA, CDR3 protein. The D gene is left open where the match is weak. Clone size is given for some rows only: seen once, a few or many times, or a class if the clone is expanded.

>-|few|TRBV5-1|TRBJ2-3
TGCGCCAGCAGCCCGACTTCACTCGCGGACCCGGACACAGATACGCAGTATTTT
CASSPTSLADPDTDTQYF
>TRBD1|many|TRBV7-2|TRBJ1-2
TGTGCCAGCAGCGGAAGAGGACAGGGGGATTTCTATCGTGGCTACACCTTC
CASSGRGQGDFYRGYTF
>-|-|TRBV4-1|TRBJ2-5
TGCGCCAGCAGCCCTGTGGGGGACACCGTCCAAGAGACCCAGTACTTC
CASSPVGDTVQETQYF
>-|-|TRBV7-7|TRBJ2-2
TGTGCTAGCAGCCCTGTCAGGGTAGCGAACACCGGGGAGCTGTTTTTT
CASSPVRVANTGELFF
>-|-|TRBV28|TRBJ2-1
TGTGCCAGCAGTTTTGAAGGCGGGAACTACAATGAGCAGTTCTTC
CASSFEGGNYNEQFF
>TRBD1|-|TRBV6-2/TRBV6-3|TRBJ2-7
TGTGCCAGCAACGACAGGGGAGCGTACGAGCAGTACTTC
CASNDRGAYEQYF
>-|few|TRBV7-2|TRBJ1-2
TGTGCCAGCAGCTTATTTGTTAGGGACGGCTACACCTTC
CASSLFVRDGYTF
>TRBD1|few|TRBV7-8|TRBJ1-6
TGTGCCAGCAGCGAACAGGGGGCGCGTAATTCACCCCTCCACTTT
CASSEQGARNSPLHF
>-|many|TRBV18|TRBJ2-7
TGTGCCAGCAGTCCCACCCCCTACGAGCAGTACTTC
CASSPTPYEQYF
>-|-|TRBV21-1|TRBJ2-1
TGTGCCAGCACAGGTTCCCGCACCGGGCTAGCGGGGGGTCATGATGAGCAGTTCTTC
CASTGSRTGLAGGHDEQFF
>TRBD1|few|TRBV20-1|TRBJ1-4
TGCAGTGCTCGCCCGAGGACAGGGGATGAAAAACTGTTTTTT
CSARPRTGDEKLFF
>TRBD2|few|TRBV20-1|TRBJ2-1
TGCAGTGCGCAGACTAGCGGGGGGCTCTCCTACAATGAGCAGTTCTTC
CSAQTSGGLSYNEQFF
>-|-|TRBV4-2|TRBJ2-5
TGTGCCAGCAGCCAAGCCGTAACAAGAGAGACCCAGTACTTC
CASSQAVTRETQYF
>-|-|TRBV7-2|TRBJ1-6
TGTGCCAGCACGTCGGACAGCCGGATTTCACCCCTCCACTTT
CASTSDSRISPLHF
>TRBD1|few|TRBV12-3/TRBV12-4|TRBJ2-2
TGTGCCAGCACTCCAGGGGGTTCTATCACCGGGGAGCTGTTTTTT
CASTPGGSITGELFF
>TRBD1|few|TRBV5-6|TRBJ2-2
TGTGCCAGCAGCGTCCGGGACAGGGCTATGAACACCGGGGAGCTGTTTTTT
CASSVRDRAMNTGELFF
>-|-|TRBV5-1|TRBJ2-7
TGCGCCAGCAGCTTGACGGTTATGGCGCTCGGATCCTACGAGCAGTACTTC
CASSLTVMALGSYEQYF
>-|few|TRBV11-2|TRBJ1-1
TGTGCCAGCAGCTTGCAGCGTATGAACACTGAAGCTTTCTTT
CASSLQRMNTEAFF
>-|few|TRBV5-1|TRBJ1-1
TGCGCCAGCAGCTTAACATATCATAAGAACACTGAAGCTTTCTTT
CASSLTYHKNTEAFF
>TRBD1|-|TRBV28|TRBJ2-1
TGTGCCAGCATTAACAGGGGATTGTACAATGAGCAGTTCTTC
CASINRGLYNEQFF
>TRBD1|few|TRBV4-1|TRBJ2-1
TGCGCCAGCAGACAACTCGGACAGGGTCAAGAGCAGTTCTTC
CASRQLGQGQEQFF
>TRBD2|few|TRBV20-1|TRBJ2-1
TGCAGTGCCCCCCTACTAGCGGGGTTCTACAATGAGCAGTTCTTC
CSAPLLAGFYNEQFF